Each of the 9 T cell receptor beta chains below was sequenced from the same sample in a study of human thymus T cells. Clones were read by immunoSEQ multiplex PCR, and TCRdb kept only the in-frame ones, dropping some. Here the sample spans 57,000 or so clones, around 94% being singletons. The sample consisted of blood. The origin of the receptors is a boy in the first two years of life with a congenital heart defect but otherwise immunologically healthy.

This chain joins TRBV28 and TRBJ2-5, with 7 bases aligning to TRBD1. From germline, CDR1 is MDHEN and CDR2 SYDVKM. V shed 6 bases and J 5 bases; nucleotides not matched to a gene: 12. The CDR3 extends over 15 amino acids. CDR3 in amino acids: CASSPSTGVRETQYF. The CDR3 DNA sequence: TGTGCCAGCAGCCCCTCAACAGGGGTCAGGGAGACCCAGTACTTC.

V is TRBV4-2 and J is TRBJ2-5; 8 positions agree with TRBD2. Germline CDR1 LGHNA, CDR2 YNFKEQ. The V gene end was trimmed by 0 bases and the J gene end by 2 bases; junction bases not matched to a gene: 8. The CDR3 is made up of 17 amino acids. The CDR3 sequence: CASSQEGVAGKQETQYF. The CDR3 bases are TGTGCCAGCAGCCAAGAAGGGGTAGCGGGAAAGCAAGAGACCCAGTACTTC.

The gene calls are TRBV4-1 and TRBJ2-7; 7 bases are shared with TRBD2. Losses at the gene ends were 2 bases for V and 2 bases for J; bases not matched to a gene: 0. This CDR3 is 13 amino acids long. Germline CDR1 reads MGHRA; CDR2 reads YSYEKL. For the CDR3, the DNA is TGCGCCAGCAGCCAACTAGCGGCCTACGAGCAGTACTTC. Amino acid sequence: CASSQLAAYEQYF.

V usage is TRBV5-4 and J usage is TRBJ1-2, with 7 positions matching TRBD1. With V trimmed by 0 bases and J by 1 base, 3 bases remained unmatched. The CDR3 totals 15 residues. Germline V CDR1 and CDR2: SGHNT, YYREEE (reference sequence). CDR3 residues: CASSLDRGGNYGYTF. The CDR3 DNA is TGTGCCAGCAGCTTGGACAGGGGCGGTAACTATGGCTACACCTTC.

This rearrangement joins TRBV11-2 to TRBJ2-3; D may be TRBD1 (5 bases). In germline, CDR1 is SGHAT, CDR2 FQNNGV. V was trimmed by 1 base and J by 3 bases, leaving 11 bases between them. The CDR3 consists of 15 residues. Here the CDR3 reads CASSLVGAPTDTQYF. The CDR3 DNA reads as TGTGCCAGCAGCTTAGTAGGGGCTCCAACAGATACGCAGTATTTT.

The chain is built from TRBV7-8 and TRBJ2-3; no clear D. Trimming removed 6 bases from V and 6 bases from J, with 22 bases in between. CDR1 and CDR2 from the germline V gene are SGHVS and FQNEAQ. There are 16 residues in the CDR3. The CDR3 is CASREKRAWPRDTQYF. DNA of the CDR3: TGTGCCAGCAGGGAGAAACGCGCTTGGCCCCGGGATACGCAGTATTTT.

For this clone: At the DNA level, this CDR3 is encoded by other sequences in the same sample as well. J is TRBJ1-5 and V is TRBV28, with D possibly TRBD1 on 5 matching bases. This CDR3 contains 19 residues. Deletions cut 5 bases from V and 6 bases from J, with 29 bases between. Germline-derived CDR1 and CDR2 are MDHEN and SYDVKM. CDR3 nucleotides: TGTGCCAGCAGTCCCCAGCGGACATACTGGGGAGGCTCAAGTCAGCCCCAGCATTTT. Amino acid sequence: CASSPQRTYWGGSSQPQHF.

This chain connects TRBV11-3 to TRBJ2-7, with 7 bases identical to TRBD1. The length of the CDR3 is 15 residues. Germline assignment: CDR1 SGHNT and CDR2 YENEEA. The V and J ends lost 5 bases and 3 bases, in that order; junction bases with no gene match: 10. The CDR3 loop is CASSQTGTVGYEQYF. CDR3 nucleotides: TGTGCCAGCAGCCAAACCGGGACAGTGGGCTACGAGCAGTACTTC. Looking up the rest from reference TRBV11-3 and TRBJ2-7 gives the full variable domain: EAGVVQSPRYKIIEKKQPVAFWCNPISGHNTLYWYLQNLGQGPELLIRYENEEAVDDSQLPKDRFSAERLKGVDSTLKIQPAELGDSAVYLCASSQTGTVGYEQYFGPGTRLTVT.

The chain carries TRBV7-9 and TRBJ1-4; D is unresolved. The CDR3 contains 13 residues. From germline, CDR1 is SEHNR and CDR2 FQNEAQ (reference sequence). Deletions cut 3 bases from V and 5 bases from J, with 7 bases between. This CDR3 is CASSFPSNEKLFF. Written as DNA, the CDR3 is TGTGCCAGCAGCTTTCCTTCAAATGAAAAACTGTTTTTT.